This T cell receptor beta chain is drawn from a study of shared clonotypes between healthy human individuals. This CDR3 comprises 15 residues. CDR1 is SGHRS, CDR2 YFSETQ, per germline. J lost 2 bases, V lost 4 bases, and 5 bases had no gene match. Sequencing was performed with immunoSEQ multiplex PCR; in TCRdb, only in-frame clones are kept and a portion is missing. The data show more than 2,000,000 clones, with approximately 93% seen just once and about 0.39% held by the top ten. A CD45RA-negative memory subset and a CD45RA+ naive subset were separated from the CD4+ cells. Study-wide findings and caveats: Naive subsets tended to show greater estimated richness than memory subsets. Generation probability values for non-shared clonotypes were lower than those for clonotypes shared by all four donors.

A remark on this clone: The antigen remains unidentified. This CDR3 is also generated by other DNA sequences in the sample.

The chain recombines TRBV5-1 with TRBJ1-2, with 10 bases aligning to TRBD1. Sequenced sample: naive CD4+ T cells from PBMCs. Subset defined: CD45RA+ positively selected. The receptor was derived from a man aged 18 to 30 in good health. Some clones in this sample may be carry-over from other donors' samples. The DNA for the CDR3 is TGCGCCAGCAGCCCCTCGGGACAGGGGAACTATGGCTACACCTTC. As protein: CASSPSGQGNYGYTF.